Shown below are 21 T cell receptor beta chains from a single sample sequenced in a study of identical twins. TCRdb processed the 5' RACE reads anew with MiXCR; each CDR3 protein has one entry. The sample has around 530,000 distinct CDR3 sequences; approximately 14% are singletons. These sequences were also reported in another study, on yellow fever vaccine responses in identical twins.

The sample consisted of CD4+ T cells sorted from blood. The receptors were sampled from a woman aged 18-29 years in good health.

The chain links TRBV12-3 or TRBV12-4 to TRBJ2-5; D not certain. This CDR3 spans 11 amino acids. V was shortened by 8 bases and J by 5 bases, with 9 bases between the two germline ends. CDR3 protein: CASSTTETQYF. CDR3 DNA sequence: TGTGCCAGCTCAACCACGGAGACCCAGTACTTC.

CDR3 nucleotides: TGTGCCAGCAGCTTAGCACAAGGATTAGATGGCTACACCTTC. Translating it yields CASSLAQGLDGYTF. The V and J genes are TRBV7-8 and TRBJ1-2; D gene uncertain. Germline V gene sequence: CDR1 SGHVS, CDR2 FQNEAQ. V lost 0 bases, J lost 6 bases, and 11 bases lay in between. The CDR3 extends over 14 amino acids.

This clonotype was observed at least ten times. This rearrangement joins TRBV7-8 to TRBJ2-1; D ambiguous. CDR3 length: 17 residues. Trimming took off 5 bases at V and 0 bases at J, with 17 bases between the two ends. Germline CDR1 reads SGHVS; CDR2 reads FQNEAQ. The CDR3 DNA reads TGTGCCAGCAGCCCGAAGCCGAGCAGCAGCTCCTACAATGAGCAGTTCTTC. Its protein is CASSPKPSSSSYNEQFF.

V usage is TRBV28 and J usage is TRBJ2-7, with 8 bases identical to TRBD2. Germline CDR1 and CDR2: MDHEN and SYDVKM. The junction had 5 bases not matched to a gene; V was cut back by 7 bases and J by 0 bases. The CDR3 runs to 14 residues. This CDR3 reads CASTRGGASYEQYV. Written as DNA, the CDR3 is TGTGCCAGCACTCGGGGGGGGGCCTCCTACGAGCAGTACGTC.

In its sample, this clonotype was seen a few times. The chain employs TRBV10-3 and TRBJ2-5, with D possibly matching TRBD1 (5 bases). The CDR3 totals 14 residues. V lost 2 bases, J lost 6 bases, and 13 bases lay in between. Germline CDR1 reads ENHRY; CDR2 reads SYGVKD. The chain's CDR3 is CAISETTVTQTQYF. The CDR3 nucleotides are TGTGCCATCAGTGAGACGACAGTAACCCAGACCCAGTACTTC.

This chain connects TRBV6-5 to TRBJ1-2; possible D gene TRBD1, 5 bases. V was pared by 0 bases and J by 6 bases, with 11 bases between. Germline CDR1 is MNHEY and CDR2 is SVGAGI. The CDR3 runs 14 residues. In DNA, the CDR3 is TGTGCCAGCAGTTACTCGGCAGGGAAGGATGGCTACACCTTC. It codes for CASSYSAGKDGYTF.

This clonotype came up a few times. V gene TRBV14 combines with J gene TRBJ2-5; 7 bases match TRBD2. The CDR3 covers 14 residues. The junction had 4 bases not matched to a gene; V was cut back by 1 base and J by 5 bases. The V gene's germline CDR1 is SGHDN and CDR2 FVKESK. In DNA form, the CDR3 reads TGTGCCAGCAGCCAAGGACTAGCACGGGAGACCCAGTACTTC. It specifies CASSQGLARETQYF. The complete variable domain, with remaining parts taken from reference TRBV14 and TRBJ2-5, reads EAGVTQFPSHSVIEKGQTVTLRCDPISGHDNLYWYRRVMGKEIKFLLHFVKESKQDESGMPNNRFLAERTGGTYSTLKVQPAELEDSGVYFCASSQGLARETQYFGPGTRLLVL.

This clonotype was counted only a few times. One junction end does not reproduce the germline sequence, and a read error may be involved. This chain links TRBV6-1 with TRBJ2-3; 9 bases are a match to TRBD2. The CDR3 spans 16 residues. Germline V CDR1 and CDR2: MNHNS, SASEGT. The CDR3 DNA reads TGTGCCAGCAGTCAACTCCCCGGGACTAGCAAAGATACGCAGTATTTT. Translation: CASSQLPGTSKDTQYF.

This clonotype was seen a few times. The CDR3 DNA reads TGTGCCAGCAGCCAATCGATCGGGAGGGCCAGAGAGACCCAGTACTTC. It translates to CASSQSIGRARETQYF. The chain joins TRBV14 to TRBJ2-5; 8 bases align to TRBD2. Germline loops: CDR1 SGHDN, CDR2 FVKESK. The CDR3 is 16 residues long. With 2 bases clipped from V and 4 bases from J, the junction kept 9 bases outside the gene matches.

This clonotype was seen only a few times. This rearrangement joins TRBV12-3 or TRBV12-4 to TRBJ2-1; 8 bases map to TRBD2. Germline trimming cut 6 bases from V and 9 bases from J; bases unmatched to any gene: 7. CDR3 size: 13 residues. Here the CDR3 reads CASRGTRLGEQFF. CDR3 sequence (DNA): TGTGCCAGCAGAGGGACTAGACTCGGTGAGCAGTTCTTC.

J is TRBJ2-5 and V is TRBV10-3, with D hard to call. The V gene lost 2 bases and the J gene lost 2 bases, with 6 bases spanning the gap. Germline V gives CDR1 ENHRY, CDR2 SYGVKD. The CDR3 has 13 residues. CDR3 protein: CAISEGQQETQYF. CDR3 nucleotides: TGTGCCATCAGTGAGGGGCAGCAAGAGACCCAGTACTTC.

This clonotype showed up just a few times. V is TRBV10-3 and J is TRBJ2-3; D remains ambiguous. Germline-derived CDR1 and CDR2 are ENHRY and SYGVKD. Trimming stripped 4 bases from V and 0 bases from J, with 8 bases between. The CDR3 spans 14 residues. The CDR3 region is CAISVGGSTDTQYF. The CDR3, as DNA: TGTGCCATCAGTGTTGGTGGTAGCACAGATACGCAGTATTTT.

This sequence joins TRBV19 and TRBJ2-3, with 11 bases aligning to TRBD2. The CDR3 runs 15 residues. Germline V lookup: CDR1 LNHDA, CDR2 SQIVND (reference sequence). Losses at the gene ends were 6 bases for V and 4 bases for J; bases not matched to a gene: 6. As DNA, the CDR3 is TGTGCCAGTAGGAAAGGGACTAGCGGACCAGATACGCAGTATTTT. It translates to CASRKGTSGPDTQYF.

This clonotype occurred many times. The chain employs TRBV10-3 and TRBJ1-5; no clear D gene. V shed 0 bases and J shed 1 base, with 7 bases lying between them. Germline CDR1 is ENHRY and CDR2 is SYGVKD. The CDR3 loop spans 15 amino acids. The CDR3 spells CAISESGGSNQPQHF. The CDR3 DNA reads TGTGCCATCAGTGAGTCGGGAGGGAGCAATCAGCCCCAGCATTTT.

The chain has TRBV6-2 or TRBV6-3 and TRBJ2-7; D not certain. Germline loops: CDR1 MNHEY, CDR2 SVGEGT. The CDR3 is made up of 18 amino acids. V shed 0 bases and J shed 2 bases, with 20 bases lying between them. The CDR3 nucleotides read TGTGCCAGCAGTTACTCGAAGTACGAGATCCTGCTGACCTACGAGCAGTACTTC. Translating gives CASSYSKYEILLTYEQYF.

This rearrangement joins TRBV9 to TRBJ2-3; no firm D call. This CDR3 spans 14 amino acids. Germline V lookup: CDR1 SGDLS, CDR2 YYNGEE. V lost 4 bases to trimming and J lost 2 bases, with 11 bases between them. CDR3 sequence (DNA): TGTGCCAGCAGCCCGACATTTTACACAGATACGCAGTATTTT. This codes for CASSPTFYTDTQYF.

V and J are TRBV18 and TRBJ2-7, with TRBD1 identical over 9 bases. This CDR3 has 13 amino acids. Germline trimming cut 2 bases from V and 6 bases from J; bases unmatched to any gene: 2. Germline V gene sequence: CDR1 KGHSH, CDR2 LQKENI. CDR3 nucleotides: TGTGCCAGCTCACCAAAGACAGGGGGCGAGCAGTACGTC. This encodes CASSPKTGGEQYV.

The rearrangement links TRBV15 to TRBJ1-5, with D perhaps matching TRBD1 (5 bases). The germline V gene encodes CDR1 LNHNV and CDR2 YYDKDF (reference sequence). V dropped 0 bases and J dropped 8 bases, with 17 bases sitting between them. This CDR3 is 16 amino acids long. DNA for the CDR3: TGTGCCACCAGCAGAGAAGAGGGGCAGGCACACGAGCCCCAGCATTTT. It translates to CATSREEGQAHEPQHF.

This clonotype has a handful of counts. This sequence joins TRBV14 and TRBJ1-1; 7 bases map to TRBD1. V was pared by 0 bases and J by 4 bases, with 11 bases of the junction left unmatched. Germline V gene lookup returns CDR1 SGHDN and CDR2 FVKESK. The CDR3 length is 17 residues. CDR3 DNA sequence: TGTGCCAGCAGCCAAGATATTGAGTTAGGGGGCATCACTGAAGCTTTCTTT. It yields the protein CASSQDIELGGITEAFF.

V and J are TRBV7-2 and TRBJ2-5, with 9 bases identical to TRBD2. Germline V gene sequence: CDR1 SGHTA, CDR2 FQGNSA. V was clipped by 1 base and J by 4 bases; unmatched bases: 4. This CDR3 is built from 15 residues. The DNA for the CDR3 is TGTGCCAGCAGCTTAGGGGCGGGGGGGCTAGAGACCCAGTACTTC. It is translated as CASSLGAGGLETQYF.

The chain has TRBV28 and TRBJ2-7, with 8 bases that match TRBD2. J was trimmed by 0 bases and V by 3 bases; bases with no gene match: 7. CDR3 length: 16 residues. Germline CDR1 MDHEN, CDR2 SYDVKM. The chain's CDR3 is CASSFFSGTPSYEQYF. The DNA of the CDR3 is TGTGCCAGCAGTTTCTTTAGCGGGACGCCCTCCTACGAGCAGTACTTC.